Listed here are 8 T cell receptor beta chains from one sample, sequenced in a study of shared clonotypes between healthy human individuals. Produced via immunoSEQ multiplex PCR; TCRdb's table is partial and in-frame only. Seen here are around 1.1 million clones, around three quarters observed once, and the top ten hold 0.85% to 1%. The source material was memory CD4+ T cells from PBMCs. Subset in this sample: CD45RA-negative fraction. These TCRs come from a man between 18 and 35 years old in good health. Some clones in this sample may be carry-over from other donors' samples.

This clone showed up just a few times. V usage is TRBV10-2 and J usage is TRBJ2-4; no reliable D call. Per germline, CDR1 WSHSY and CDR2 SAAADI. With 3 bases removed from V and 1 base from J, the gap between germline ends came to 10 bases. There are 15 residues in the CDR3. Written as DNA, the CDR3 is TGCGCCAGCAGTGAATACTTCATGGCCAAAAACATTCAGTACTTC. As protein: CASSEYFMAKNIQYF.

This sequence joins TRBV9 and TRBJ2-7; 10 bases are a match to TRBD2. Trimming cost V 4 bases and J 4 bases; bases outside gene matches: 14. The CDR3 contains 17 residues. CDR1 and CDR2 from the germline V gene are SGDLS and YYNGEE. The CDR3 loop reads CASSPEEAGGWRYEQYF. DNA for the CDR3: TGTGCCAGCAGCCCCGAGGAAGCGGGAGGGTGGCGGTACGAGCAGTACTTC.

This chain uses TRBV30 with TRBJ2-7, with D unresolved. The CDR3 spans 13 residues. Germline V gene sequence: CDR1 GTSNPN, CDR2 SVGIG (reference sequence). Trimming took 6 bases from V and 7 from J, leaving 19 bases between them. The CDR3 here is CACSTATPGEQYF. In DNA, the CDR3 is TGTGCCTGTAGTACTGCTACCCCGGGTGAGCAGTACTTC. Full variable domain (outside the CDR3, taken from reference TRBV30 and TRBJ2-7): SQTIHQWPATLVQPVGSPLSLECTVEGTSNPNLYWYRQAAGRGLQLLFYSVGIGQISSEVPQNLSASRPQDRQFILSSKKLLLSDSGFYLCACSTATPGEQYFGPGTRLTVT.

This clone was found once. This chain joins TRBV6-6 and TRBJ2-7; 8 bases fit TRBD2. Germline V gene lookup returns CDR1 MNHNY and CDR2 SVGAGI (reference sequence). CDR3 length: 14 residues. V trimming: 6 bases; J trimming: 6 bases; junction bases outside the gene matches: 10. The CDR3 region is CASSLRGGDLEQYF. The CDR3 DNA sequence: TGTGCCAGCAGCCTCCGGGGGGGAGATCTCGAGCAGTACTTC.

On this clone: The CDR3 end shows no conserved phenylalanine or tryptophan, and so a read error is likely. The V gene is TRBV5-1, the J gene TRBJ2-6; D gene unclear. CDR1 is SGHRS and CDR2 is YFSETQ in the germline V gene. The V end was cut by 1 base, the J end by 0 bases, with 5 bases between. This CDR3 is built from 15 residues. CDR3 bases: TGCGCCAGCAGCTTGATAGGCTCTGGGGCCAACGTCCTGACTCTC. This encodes CASSLIGSGANVLTL.

The rearrangement joins TRBV7-3 to TRBJ2-5; D is unresolved. CDR3 size: 13 residues. Germline V gene lookup returns CDR1 SGHTA and CDR2 FQGTGA. V was shortened by 4 bases and J by 5 bases, with 11 bases between the two germline ends. CDR3 DNA: TGTGCCAGCAGCTCGGGTCCGGGTGAGACCCAGTACTTC. This codes for CASSSGPGETQYF. Drawing the rest from reference TRBV7-3 and TRBJ2-5, the complete variable domain is GAGVSQTPSNKVTEKGKYVELRCDPISGHTALYWYRQSLGQGPEFLIYFQGTGAADDSGLPNDRFFAVRPEGSVSTLKIQRTERGDSAVYLCASSSGPGETQYFGPGTRLLVL.

The CDR3 nucleotides are TGTGCCAGTCGCCTAGGAGGCGTCCTCTCCTACGAGCAGTACTTC. Its protein product is CASRLGGVLSYEQYF. This sequence joins TRBV19 and TRBJ2-7; TRBD2 is a possible D gene (5 bases). CDR3 length: 15 amino acids. Trimming removed 8 bases at V and 0 bases at J, with 17 bases between. Germline V gives CDR1 LNHDA, CDR2 SQIVND (reference sequence). The whole variable domain, remainder taken from reference TRBV19 and TRBJ2-7, is DGGITQSPKYLFRKEGQNVTLSCEQNLNHDAMYWYRQDPGQGLRLIYYSQIVNDFQKGDIAEGYSVSREKKESFPLTVTSAQKNPTAFYLCASRLGGVLSYEQYFGPGTRLTVT.

CDR3 nucleotides: TGTGCCAGCACCCCGGGGGGGGAGACCCAGTACTTC. Translating it yields CASTPGGETQYF. The chain is built from TRBV6-6 and TRBJ2-5; 8 bases agree with TRBD2. J gave up 5 bases and V 7 bases, and 3 bases lay outside the gene matches. The germline V gene has CDR1 MNHNY and CDR2 SVGAGI (reference sequence). The CDR3 length is 12 residues.